This TCR beta chain was observed in a study of blood T cell repertoires in COVID-19. Using immunoSEQ multiplex PCR, the repertoire was profiled, and TCRdb retains in-frame clones only, with some absent. This sample has some 80,000 clones, with 88% found just once. The length of the CDR3 is 17 residues. Per the germline V gene, CDR1 is MDHEN and CDR2 is SYDVKM. V dropped 1 base and J dropped 4 bases, with 19 bases sitting between them. The TCR comes from a human donor in a cohort sampled during active COVID-19. The V gene is TRBV28, the J gene TRBJ1-2, with D possibly matching TRBD1 (6 bases). The sequenced sample consisted of peripheral blood. CDR3 in DNA: TGTGCCAGCAGTTTATCCCATTCGGGGGGGCAGGGCTATGGCTACACCTTC. This encodes CASSLSHSGGQGYGYTF.